The 3 T cell receptor beta chains in this list originate from one sample, sequenced in a study of blood T cells in healthy people across ages. A J-beta primer mix and a sample-barcoded 5' primer were used in a second PCR of about 7 to 12 cycles. TCRdb analysed the 5' RACE reads with MiXCR anew, one entry per CDR3 protein. This sample yields fewer than 2,000,000 distinct CDR3 sequences, of which 34% are seen a single time; 11% belongs to the top ten. The sample consisted of blood. The receptors originated from a woman aged 30 to 39 in good health.

This clonotype was counted between two and nine times. The chain links TRBV6-1 to TRBJ1-2; TRBD1 matches at 10 bases. The CDR3 runs 14 residues. Germline loops: CDR1 MNHNS, CDR2 SASEGT. With V trimmed by 10 bases and J by 8 bases, 13 bases remained unmatched. The CDR3 protein is CATPDTGTGEGYTF. DNA of the CDR3: TGTGCCACCCCCGATACCGGGACAGGGGAAGGCTACACCTTC.

V usage is TRBV7-3 and J usage is TRBJ1-2, with D hard to call. V lost 5 bases, J lost 2 bases, and 15 bases lay in between. Germline loops: CDR1 SGHTA, CDR2 FQGTGA. This CDR3 is 15 amino acids long. The CDR3 nucleotides are TGTGCCAGCAGCCCCGGCCAGCCCGGGAACTATGGCTACACCTTC. Its protein product is CASSPGQPGNYGYTF.

In this sample, this clonotype turned up a few times. The rearrangement links TRBV12-3 or TRBV12-4 to TRBJ1-5; 7 positions agree with TRBD1. The CDR3 runs 16 residues. With 0 bases clipped from V and 2 bases from J, the junction kept 4 bases outside the gene matches. The CDR3: CASSLASGGGNQPQHF. The CDR3 region has the DNA TGTGCCAGCAGTTTAGCATCAGGGGGGGGCAATCAGCCCCAGCATTTT.